The 2 T cell receptor beta chains below all came from one sample that was sequenced in a study of prognosis after radiotherapy for stage I lung cancer. Multiplex PCR, run in two rounds, amplified TCR beta CDR3 from genomic DNA. It was primers specific to each TRBV and TRBJ gene that first-round PCR used. TCRdb reanalysed the multiplex PCR reads using MiXCR and keeps one entry per CDR3 protein. The table lists about 24,000 distinct CDR3 sequences, around 34% of them singletons. The starting material was PBMCs, obtained before or after stereotactic body radiation therapy (not recorded which). These receptors came from a donor of 50 years or more with non-small cell lung cancer.

This clonotype has ten or more counts. V gene TRBV13 combines with J gene TRBJ2-3; D is uncertain. Between the trimmed V and J ends, which lost 3 bases and 0 bases, there was a span of 1 base. There are 12 residues in the CDR3. CDR1 and CDR2 (germline): PRHDT, FYEKMQ (reference sequence). CDR3 in amino acids: CASSFSTDTQYF. CDR3 DNA sequence: TGTGCCAGCAGCTTTAGCACAGATACGCAGTATTTT.

Comments on this clonotype: This clone may be a read error of a much larger clone one base away. This chain connects TRBV7-2 to TRBJ1-4; perhaps TRBD1 as D (5 bases). The CDR3 loop spans 18 amino acids. In germline, CDR1 is SGHTA, CDR2 FQGNSA. The CDR3 DNA reads as TGTTCCAGCAGCTTAGCCCCGGGACGGAATACCCGTAATGAAAAACTGTTTTTT. Translated, it gives CSSSLAPGRNTRNEKLFF. Full variable domain (outside the CDR3, taken from reference TRBV7-2 and TRBJ1-4): GAGVSQSPSNKVTEKGKDVELRCDPISGHTALYWYRQSLGQGLEFLIYFQGNSAPDKSGLPSDRFSAERTGGSVSTLTIQRTQQEDSAVYLCSSSLAPGRNTRNEKLFFGSGTQLSVL.